These 3 T cell receptor beta chains share one sample of origin, sequenced in a study of T cells in Graves' hyperthyroidism and ophthalmopathy. Regions amplified from RNA transcripts were the TCR beta CDR3 regions. Initially, a first-round RT-PCR of the TCR CDR3 employed the HTBI primer set. TCRdb recomputed calls from the multiplex PCR reads with MiXCR, one row per CDR3 protein. The sample includes 300,000 to 400,000 distinct CDR3 sequences, approximately 18% of them seen just once. The sequencing sample was made of blood. The receptors stem from a woman aged 50 to 65 with Graves' hyperthyroidism.

This chain connects TRBV5-1 to TRBJ2-1, with a weak D call TRBD2 (7 bases). The CDR3 covers 16 residues. The V end lost 5 bases, the J end lost 0 bases, and 15 bases lay between the germline ends. CDR1 and CDR2 (germline): SGHRS, YFSETQ. Here the CDR3 DNA reads TGCGCCAGCAGATGGGGGGGGGCGAGCTCCTACAATGAGCAGTTCTTC. Its translation is CASRWGGASSYNEQFF.

This clonotype was counted ten times or more. This chain's CDR3 is CASSPALQSTDTQYF. The CDR3 region has the DNA TGTGCCAGCTCACCAGCACTACAGAGCACAGATACGCAGTATTTT. The chain recombines TRBV18 with TRBJ2-3; the D is unclear. The V gene lost 2 bases and the J gene lost 0 bases, with 9 bases spanning the gap. The CDR3 covers 15 residues. The germline V gene has CDR1 KGHSH and CDR2 LQKENI.

DNA of the CDR3: TGTGCCACCACCCGGCGGGCAGGCTTCGACTATGGCTACACCTTC. Amino acids: CATTRRAGFDYGYTF. The V call is TRBV10-3, the J call TRBJ1-2; D is ambiguous. The germline gives CDR1 ENHRY, CDR2 SYGVKD. Trimming stripped 10 bases from V and 3 bases from J, with 21 bases between. The CDR3 is 15 residues long.